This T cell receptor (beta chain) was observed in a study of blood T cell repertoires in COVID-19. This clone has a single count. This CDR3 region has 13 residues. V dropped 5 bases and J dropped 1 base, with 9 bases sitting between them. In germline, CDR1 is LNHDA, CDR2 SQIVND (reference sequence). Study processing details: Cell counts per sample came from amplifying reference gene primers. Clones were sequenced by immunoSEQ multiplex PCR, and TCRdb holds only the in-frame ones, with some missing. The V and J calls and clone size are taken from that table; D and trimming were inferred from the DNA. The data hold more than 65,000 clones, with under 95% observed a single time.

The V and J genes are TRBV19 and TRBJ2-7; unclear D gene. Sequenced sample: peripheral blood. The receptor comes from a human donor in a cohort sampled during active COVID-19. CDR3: CASSRSRSYEQYF. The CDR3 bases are TGTGCCAGTAGTCGTTCCCGTTCCTACGAGCAGTACTTC.